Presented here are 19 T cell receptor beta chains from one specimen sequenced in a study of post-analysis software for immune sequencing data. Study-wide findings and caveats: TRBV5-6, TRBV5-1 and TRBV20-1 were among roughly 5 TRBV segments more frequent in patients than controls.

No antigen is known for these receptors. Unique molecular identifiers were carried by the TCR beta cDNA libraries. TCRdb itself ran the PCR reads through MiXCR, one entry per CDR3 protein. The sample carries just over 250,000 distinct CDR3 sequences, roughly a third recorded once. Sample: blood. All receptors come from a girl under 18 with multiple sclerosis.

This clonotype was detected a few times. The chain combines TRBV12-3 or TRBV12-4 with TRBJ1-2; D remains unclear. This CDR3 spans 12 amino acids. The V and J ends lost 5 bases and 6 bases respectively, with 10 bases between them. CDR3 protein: CASSPRADGYTF. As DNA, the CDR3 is TGTGCCAGCAGTCCGAGGGCCGATGGCTACACCTTC.

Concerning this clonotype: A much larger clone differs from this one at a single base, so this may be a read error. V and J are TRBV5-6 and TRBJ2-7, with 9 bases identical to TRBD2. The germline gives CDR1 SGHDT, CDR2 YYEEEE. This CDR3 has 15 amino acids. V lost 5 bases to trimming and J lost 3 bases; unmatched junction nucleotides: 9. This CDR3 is CASSRSGGNSYEQYF. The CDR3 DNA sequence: TGTGCCAGCAGTCGTAGCGGGGGTAATAGCTACGAGCAGTACTTC. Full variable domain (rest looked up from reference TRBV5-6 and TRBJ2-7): DAGVTQSPTHLIKTRGQQVTLRCSPKSGHDTVSWYQQALGQGPQFIFQYYEEEERQRGNFPDRFSGHQFPNYSSELNVNALLLGDSALYLCASSRSGGNSYEQYFGPGTRLTVT.

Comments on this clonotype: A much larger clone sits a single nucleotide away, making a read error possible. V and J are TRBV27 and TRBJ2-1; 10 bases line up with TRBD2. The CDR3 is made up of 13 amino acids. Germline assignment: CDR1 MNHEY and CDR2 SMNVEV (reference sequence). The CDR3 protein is CGSGTSGIREQFF. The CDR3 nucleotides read TGTGGCAGCGGTACTAGCGGGATCCGCGAGCAGTTCTTC.

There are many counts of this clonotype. The CDR3 region is CASSHLAKGADTQYF. CDR3 sequence (DNA): TGCGCCAGCAGCCATCTTGCCAAAGGGGCAGATACGCAGTATTTT. The chain combines TRBV4-1 with TRBJ2-3, with a weak D call TRBD1 (5 bases). The CDR3 is made up of 15 amino acids. V lost 3 bases and J 4 bases, leaving 14 bases between the germline ends. The germline V gene has CDR1 MGHRA and CDR2 YSYEKL.

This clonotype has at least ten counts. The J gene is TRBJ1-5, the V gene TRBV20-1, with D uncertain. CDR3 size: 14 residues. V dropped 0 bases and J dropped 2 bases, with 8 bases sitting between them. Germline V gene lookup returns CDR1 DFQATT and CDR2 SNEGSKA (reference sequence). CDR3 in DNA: TGCAGTGCTAGAGATCCTGCACGCAATCAGCCCCAGCATTTT. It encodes CSARDPARNQPQHF.

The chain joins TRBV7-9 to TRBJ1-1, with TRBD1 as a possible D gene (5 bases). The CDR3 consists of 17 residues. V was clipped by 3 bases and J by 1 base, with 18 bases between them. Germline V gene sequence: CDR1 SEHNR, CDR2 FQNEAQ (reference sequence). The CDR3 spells CASSFRGAQKPNTEAFF. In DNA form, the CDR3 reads TGTGCCAGCAGCTTTCGAGGGGCCCAAAAGCCGAACACTGAAGCTTTCTTT.

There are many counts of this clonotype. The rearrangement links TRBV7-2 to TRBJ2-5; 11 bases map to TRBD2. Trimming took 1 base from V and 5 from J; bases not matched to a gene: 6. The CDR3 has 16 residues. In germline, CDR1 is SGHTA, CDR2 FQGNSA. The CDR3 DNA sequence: TGTGCCAGCAGCTTAGAGATCGCTAGCGGGGGGGAGACCCAGTACTTC. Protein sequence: CASSLEIASGGETQYF.

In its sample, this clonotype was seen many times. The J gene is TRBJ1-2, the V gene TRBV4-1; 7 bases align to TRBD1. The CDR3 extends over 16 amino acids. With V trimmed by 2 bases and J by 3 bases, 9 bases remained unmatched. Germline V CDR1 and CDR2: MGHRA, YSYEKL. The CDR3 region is CASSQIGQAVHYGYTF. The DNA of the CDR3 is TGCGCCAGCAGCCAAATAGGACAGGCTGTCCACTATGGCTACACCTTC.

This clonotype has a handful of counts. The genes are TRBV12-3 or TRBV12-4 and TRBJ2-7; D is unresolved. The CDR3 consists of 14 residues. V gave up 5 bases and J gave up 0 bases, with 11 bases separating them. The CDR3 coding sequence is TGTGCCAGCAGTCCACCGATGACCTCCTACGAGCAGTACTTC. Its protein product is CASSPPMTSYEQYF.

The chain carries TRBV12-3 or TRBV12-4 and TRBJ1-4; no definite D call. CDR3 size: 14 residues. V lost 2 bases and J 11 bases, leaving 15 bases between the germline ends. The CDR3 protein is CASSLRPAGGKLFF. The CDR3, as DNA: TGTGCCAGCAGTTTAAGGCCGGCCGGAGGGAAACTGTTTTTT.

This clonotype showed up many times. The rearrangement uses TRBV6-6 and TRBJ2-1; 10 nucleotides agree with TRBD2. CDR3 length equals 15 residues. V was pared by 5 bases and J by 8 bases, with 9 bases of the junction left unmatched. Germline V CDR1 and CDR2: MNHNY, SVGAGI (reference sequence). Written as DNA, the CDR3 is TGTGCCAGCAGTCGAGCGGGAGGGCCGGGCTATGAGCAGTTCTTC. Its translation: CASSRAGGPGYEQFF.

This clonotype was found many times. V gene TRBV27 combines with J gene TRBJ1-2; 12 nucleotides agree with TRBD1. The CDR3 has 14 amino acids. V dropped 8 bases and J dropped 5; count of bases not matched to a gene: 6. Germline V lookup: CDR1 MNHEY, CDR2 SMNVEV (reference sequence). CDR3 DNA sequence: TGTGCCAGCGGGGGGACAGGGGGCGCGTATGGCTACACCTTC. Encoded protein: CASGGTGGAYGYTF.

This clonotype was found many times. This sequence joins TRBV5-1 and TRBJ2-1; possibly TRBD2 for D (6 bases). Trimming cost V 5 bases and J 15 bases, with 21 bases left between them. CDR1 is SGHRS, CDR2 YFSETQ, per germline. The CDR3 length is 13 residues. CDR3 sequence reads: CASRGDLSRARFF. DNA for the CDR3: TGCGCCAGCAGGGGGGACTTATCCAGGGCTCGGTTCTTC.

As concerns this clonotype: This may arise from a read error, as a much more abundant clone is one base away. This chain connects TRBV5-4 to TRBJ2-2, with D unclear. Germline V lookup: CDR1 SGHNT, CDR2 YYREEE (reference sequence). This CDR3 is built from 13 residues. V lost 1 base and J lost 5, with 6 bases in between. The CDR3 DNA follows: TGTGCCAGCAGCTTGAAAGGGACCGGGGAGCTGTTTTTT. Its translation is CASSLKGTGELFF.

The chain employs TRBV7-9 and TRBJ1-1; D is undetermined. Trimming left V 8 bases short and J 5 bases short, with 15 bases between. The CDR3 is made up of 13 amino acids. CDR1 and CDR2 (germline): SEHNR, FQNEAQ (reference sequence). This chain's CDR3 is CASEEVLVTEAFF. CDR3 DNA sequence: TGTGCCAGCGAGGAGGTCCTAGTGACTGAAGCTTTCTTT.

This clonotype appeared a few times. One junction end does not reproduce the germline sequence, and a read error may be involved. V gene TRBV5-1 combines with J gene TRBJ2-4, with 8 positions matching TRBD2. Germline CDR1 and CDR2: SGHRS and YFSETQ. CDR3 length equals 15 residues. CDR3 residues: CASGLEAGVLDIQYF. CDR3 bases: TGCGCCAGCGGCTTGGAAGCGGGAGTCTTGGACATTCAGTACTTC. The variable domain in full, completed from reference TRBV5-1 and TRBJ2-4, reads KAGVTQTPRYLIKTRGQQVTLSCSPISGHRSVSWYQQTPGQGLQFLFEYFSETQRNKGNFPGRFSGRQFSNSRSEMNVSTLELGDSALYLCASGLEAGVLDIQYFGAGTRLSVL.

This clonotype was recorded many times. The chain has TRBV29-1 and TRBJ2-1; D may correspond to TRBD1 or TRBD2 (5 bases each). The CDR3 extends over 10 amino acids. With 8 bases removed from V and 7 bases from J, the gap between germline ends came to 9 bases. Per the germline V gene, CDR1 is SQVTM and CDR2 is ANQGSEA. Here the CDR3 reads CSLGENEQFF. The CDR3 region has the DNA TGCAGCCTAGGGGAGAATGAGCAGTTCTTC.

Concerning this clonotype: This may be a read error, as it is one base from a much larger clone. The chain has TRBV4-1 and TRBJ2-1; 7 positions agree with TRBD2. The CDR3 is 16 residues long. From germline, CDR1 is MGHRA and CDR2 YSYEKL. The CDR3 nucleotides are TGCGCCAGCAGCCAAGATCCAGCGGGAAGTTACAATGTGCAGTTCTTC. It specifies CASSQDPAGSYNVQFF.

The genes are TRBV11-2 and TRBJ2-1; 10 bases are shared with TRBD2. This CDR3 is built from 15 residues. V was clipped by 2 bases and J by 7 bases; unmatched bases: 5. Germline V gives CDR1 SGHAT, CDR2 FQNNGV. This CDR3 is CASSLSGRAGNEQFF. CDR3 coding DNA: TGTGCCAGCAGCTTAAGCGGGAGGGCGGGAAATGAGCAGTTCTTC.